The rows below give T cell receptor beta chains drawn from one sample of a study of beta chain features in type 1 diabetes. Here immunoSEQ multiplex PCR was the method, and the copy in TCRdb shows in-frame clones only, minus some. The sample consists of roughly 240,000 clones, roughly 15% of them appearing once. The sequencing input was naive CD4+ T cells from blood. The receptors were sampled from a woman in her thirties or forties in good health. CDR3s include the opening cysteine and the closing phenylalanine or tryptophan. Each record gives: V gene, D gene, clone size, J gene, CDR3 protein, CDR3 DNA. The D gene is left open where the match is weak. Clone size, where shown, is once, few, many, or a class for clones that have expanded.

TRBV5-1	NA	NA	TRBJ2-3	CASSLVSGKGFDTQYF	TGCGCCAGCAGCTTGGTTTCGGGCAAGGGGTTCGATACGCAGTATTTT
TRBV19	NA	NA	TRBJ2-5	CASSISFYQETQYF	TGTGCCAGTAGTATTTCGTTCTACCAAGAGACCCAGTACTTC
TRBV5-1	NA	few	TRBJ2-3	CASSLPGSTTTDTQYF	TGCGCCAGCAGCTTGCCCGGTTCCACCACCACAGATACGCAGTATTTT
TRBV7-2	NA	NA	TRBJ2-4	CASSFGQKNIQYF	TGTGCCAGCAGCTTTGGACAGAAAAACATTCAGTACTTC
TRBV6-1	TRBD2	few	TRBJ2-1	CASSEASGGSYNEQFF	TGTGCCAGCAGTGAAGCTAGCGGGGGGTCTTACAATGAGCAGTTCTTC
TRBV2	NA	few	TRBJ2-2	CASSREHSNTGELFF	TGTGCCAGCTCGAGGGAACATTCGAACACCGGGGAGCTGTTTTTT
TRBV5-1	NA	few	TRBJ1-2	CASSLEGAYGYTF	TGCGCCAGCAGCTTGGAAGGGGCCTATGGCTACACCTTC
TRBV5-1	NA	NA	TRBJ1-2	CASSPADRIANYGYTF	TGCGCCAGCAGCCCGGCCGACAGGATAGCTAACTATGGCTACACCTTC
TRBV4-1	NA	many	TRBJ2-3	CASSHPGGTDTQYF	TGCGCCAGCAGCCATCCGGGGGGCACAGATACGCAGTATTTT
TRBV5-1	NA	few	TRBJ2-1	CASSRELMTNEQFF	TGCGCCAGCAGCCGAGAACTAATGACTAACGAGCAGTTCTTC
TRBV4-1	TRBD1	NA	TRBJ1-1	CASTDRQGTSRGNTEAFF	TGCGCCAGCACCGACAGACAGGGGACGTCTCGCGGGAACACTGAAGCTTTCTTT
TRBV7-2	TRBD1	NA	TRBJ2-1	CASSPWGTGGNEQFF	TGTGCCAGCAGCCCATGGGGGACAGGGGGCAATGAGCAGTTCTTC
TRBV7-2	NA	NA	TRBJ1-5	CASSLKGGNQPQHF	TGTGCCAGCAGCTTGAAGGGAGGAAATCAGCCCCAGCATTTT
TRBV11-2	NA	few	TRBJ2-2	CASSLVVLNTGELFF	TGTGCCAGCAGCTTAGTAGTCCTGAACACCGGGGAGCTGTTTTTT
TRBV11-3	TRBD1	few	TRBJ2-1	CASSPGQGSGEQFF	TGTGCCAGCAGCCCGGGACAGGGGAGTGGTGAGCAGTTCTTC
TRBV14	TRBD2	few	TRBJ2-1	CASSLSGGAYNEQFF	TGTGCCAGCAGCCTTAGCGGGGGGGCCTACAATGAGCAGTTCTTC
TRBV7-7	NA	NA	TRBJ2-1	CASSSEIHNEQFF	TGTGCCAGCAGCTCGGAGATTCACAATGAGCAGTTCTTC
TRBV4-3	TRBD1	NA	TRBJ1-1	CASSLRDRRTEAFF	TGCGCCAGCAGCCTCCGGGACAGGCGGACTGAAGCTTTCTTT
TRBV5-4	TRBD1	NA	TRBJ2-7	CASSLVSTGIYEQYF	TGTGCCAGCAGCTTGGTTTCGACAGGGATCTACGAGCAGTACTTC
TRBV15	NA	NA	TRBJ1-2	CATSRDGGHTF	TGTGCCACCAGCAGAGATGGAGGGCACACCTTC
TRBV19	TRBD2	few	TRBJ2-1	CATRGSGGPEQFF	TGTGCCACTCGGGGTAGCGGGGGACCCGAGCAGTTCTTC
TRBV6-1	NA	NA	TRBJ2-7	CASSTRGITYEQYF	TGTGCCAGCAGCACACGAGGGATTACCTACGAGCAGTACTTC
TRBV11-2	NA	few	TRBJ2-7	CASSLVQGLEQYF	TGTGCCAGCAGCTTAGTTCAGGGGCTCGAGCAGTACTTC
TRBV28	NA	NA	TRBJ2-2	CASSRGRIQELFF	TGTGCCAGCAGCCGAGGCCGGATTCAGGAGCTGTTTTTT
TRBV29-1	TRBD2	NA	TRBJ2-5	CSVAIAGGGETQYF	TGCAGCGTTGCAATAGCGGGGGGGGGAGAGACCCAGTACTTC
TRBV7-9	TRBD1	NA	TRBJ2-5	CASSLRQGAQETQYF	TGTGCCAGCAGCTTAAGACAGGGGGCACAAGAGACCCAGTACTTC
TRBV28	TRBD1	few	TRBJ2-7	CASTTPYRTGRIYEQYF	TGTGCCAGCACCACCCCATATAGGACAGGGAGGATCTACGAGCAGTACTTC
TRBV6-6	TRBD1	NA	TRBJ1-2	CASRETGKNYGYTF	TGTGCCAGCAGGGAGACAGGGAAAAACTATGGCTACACCTTC
TRBV13	TRBD2	few	TRBJ2-5	CASSLGAGLGMETQYF	TGTGCCAGCAGCTTAGGCGCGGGACTAGGCATGGAGACCCAGTACTTC
TRBV13	NA	NA	TRBJ1-3	CASSLATAPPGNTIYF	TGTGCCAGCAGCTTAGCGACAGCCCCACCTGGAAACACCATATATTTT
TRBV18	NA	few	TRBJ1-1	CASSEPATEAFF	TGTGCCAGCTCAGAGCCCGCGACTGAAGCTTTCTTT
TRBV2	NA	few	TRBJ2-1	CASRDTRSYNEQFF	TGTGCCAGCAGGGACACCCGCTCCTACAATGAGCAGTTCTTC
TRBV15	TRBD1	NA	TRBJ2-7	CATSRGPRDRGQQYF	TGTGCCACCAGCAGAGGACCGCGGGACAGGGGGCAGCAGTACTTC
TRBV6-4	NA	NA	TRBJ1-2	CASSDPDYGYTF	TGTGCCAGCAGTGACCCGGACTATGGCTACACCTTC
TRBV6-5	NA	few	TRBJ2-5	CASSGLAGWQETQYF	TGTGCCAGCAGCGGACTGGCTGGGTGGCAAGAGACCCAGTACTTC